The clone carrying this T cell receptor (beta chain) was picked up a small number of times. This sample is drawn from a study of blood T cell repertoires in COVID-19. Clones were read by immunoSEQ multiplex PCR, and TCRdb kept only the in-frame ones, dropping some. The repertoire holds hundreds of thousands of clones, under 90% seen once, with roughly 2.9% in the top ten. This CDR3 comprises 15 residues. Per the germline V gene, CDR1 is MDHEN and CDR2 is SYDVKM. The V gene end was trimmed by 5 bases and the J gene end by 4 bases; junction bases not matched to a gene: 10. The sequence came from a woman aged 45 to 65 who had been exposed to COVID-19. What was sequenced was PBMCs or T cells enriched from blood (not recorded which). The chain has TRBV28 and TRBJ1-1; TRBD1 matches at 7 bases. The CDR3 region is CASSLGTVSFTEAFF. The DNA of the CDR3 is TGTGCCAGCAGTCTCGGGACAGTATCGTTCACTGAAGCTTTCTTT. The whole variable domain, remainder taken from reference TRBV28 and TRBJ1-1, is DVKVTQSSRYLVKRTGEKVFLECVQDMDHENMFWYRQDPGLGLRLIYFSYDVKMKEKGDIPEGYSVSREKKERFSLILESASTNQTSMYLCASSLGTVSFTEAFFGQGTRLTVV.